The T cell receptor beta chain described here comes from a study of T cell responses to AZD1222 COVID-19 vaccine. Study-wide points: A mostly white British donor set with more females was recruited, and clonal diversity was possibly underestimated. The peak T cell response came first, and repertoires were sampled only after it. At baseline, just five or six AZD1222 recipients tested seropositive. The study reported that nearly half of spike-specific TCRs target unmutated variant regions.

This CDR3 has 16 amino acids. Trimming cost V 3 bases and J 4 bases; bases outside gene matches: 7. Germline-derived CDR1 and CDR2 are SGDLS and YYNGEE. As regards this clone: Its antigen is still unknown.

The table came from immunoSEQ multiplex PCR; TCRdb's copy has only in-frame clones and leaves some out. The sample has fewer than 80,000 clones, around 88% seen once. This chain joins TRBV9 and TRBJ1-2; 12 bases map to TRBD1. The receptor's source is an adult who received the MenACWY meningococcal vaccine as a control. The source was peripheral blood, collected 28 days after the second dose of the MenACWY control vaccine. CDR3 region: CASSEGPGQGAYGYTF. The CDR3 coding sequence is TGTGCCAGCAGCGAGGGTCCGGGACAGGGGGCCTATGGCTACACCTTC.